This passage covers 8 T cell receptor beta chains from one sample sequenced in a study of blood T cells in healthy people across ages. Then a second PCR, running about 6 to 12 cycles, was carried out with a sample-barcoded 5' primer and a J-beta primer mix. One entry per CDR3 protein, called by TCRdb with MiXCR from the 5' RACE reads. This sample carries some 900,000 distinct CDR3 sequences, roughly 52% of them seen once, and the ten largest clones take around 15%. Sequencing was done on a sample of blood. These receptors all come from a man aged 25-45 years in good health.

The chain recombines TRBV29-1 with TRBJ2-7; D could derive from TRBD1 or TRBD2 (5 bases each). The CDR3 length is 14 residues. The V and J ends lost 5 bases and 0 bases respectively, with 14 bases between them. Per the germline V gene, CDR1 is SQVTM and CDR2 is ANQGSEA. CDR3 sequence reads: CSVLGTPSSYEQYF. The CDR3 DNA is TGCAGCGTTCTTGGGACCCCTTCCTCCTACGAGCAGTACTTC.

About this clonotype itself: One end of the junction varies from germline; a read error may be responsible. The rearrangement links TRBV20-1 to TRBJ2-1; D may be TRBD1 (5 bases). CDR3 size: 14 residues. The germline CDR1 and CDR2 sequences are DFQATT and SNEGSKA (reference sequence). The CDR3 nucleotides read TGCAGTGCTAGGAACAGGCGGTTCTACAATGTGCAGTTCTTC. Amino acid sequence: CSARNRRFYNVQFF.

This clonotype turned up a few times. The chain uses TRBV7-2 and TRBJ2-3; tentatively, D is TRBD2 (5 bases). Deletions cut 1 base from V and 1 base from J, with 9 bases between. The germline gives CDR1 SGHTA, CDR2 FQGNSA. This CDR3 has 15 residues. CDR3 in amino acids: CASSLDRRGTDTQYF. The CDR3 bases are TGTGCCAGCAGCTTAGACCGGCGGGGCACAGATACGCAGTATTTT.

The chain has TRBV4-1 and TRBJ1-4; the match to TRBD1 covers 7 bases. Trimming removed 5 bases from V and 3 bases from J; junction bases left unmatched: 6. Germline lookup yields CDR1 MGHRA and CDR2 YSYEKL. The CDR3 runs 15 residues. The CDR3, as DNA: TGCGCCAGCAGCAAACAGGGGCATCCTAATGAAAAACTGTTTTTT. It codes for CASSKQGHPNEKLFF.

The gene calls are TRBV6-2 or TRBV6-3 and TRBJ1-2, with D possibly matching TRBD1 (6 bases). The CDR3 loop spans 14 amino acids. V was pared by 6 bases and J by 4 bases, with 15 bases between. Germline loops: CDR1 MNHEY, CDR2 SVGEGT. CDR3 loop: CASRFPGASYGYTF. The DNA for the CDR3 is TGTGCCAGCAGATTCCCAGGGGCAAGCTATGGCTACACCTTC.

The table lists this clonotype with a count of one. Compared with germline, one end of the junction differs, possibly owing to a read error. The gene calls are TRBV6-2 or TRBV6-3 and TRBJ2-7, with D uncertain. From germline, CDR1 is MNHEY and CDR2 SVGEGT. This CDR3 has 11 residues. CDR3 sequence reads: CAGSLLYEQYF. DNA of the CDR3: TGTGCCGGCAGTTTGCTCTACGAGCAGTACTTC.

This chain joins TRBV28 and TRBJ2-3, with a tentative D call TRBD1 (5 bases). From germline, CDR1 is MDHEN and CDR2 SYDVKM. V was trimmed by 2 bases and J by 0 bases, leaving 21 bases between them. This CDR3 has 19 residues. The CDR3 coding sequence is TGTGCCAGCAGTTTACCAACCATAGGGTACAGGCGAAGCACAGATACGCAGTATTTT. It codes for CASSLPTIGYRRSTDTQYF.

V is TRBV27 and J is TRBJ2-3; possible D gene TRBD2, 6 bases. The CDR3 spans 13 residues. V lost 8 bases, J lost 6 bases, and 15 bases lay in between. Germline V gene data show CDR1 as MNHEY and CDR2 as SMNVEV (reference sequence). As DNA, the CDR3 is TGTGCCAGCCCGGGACTCGGCCGTGATACGCAGTATTTT. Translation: CASPGLGRDTQYF.